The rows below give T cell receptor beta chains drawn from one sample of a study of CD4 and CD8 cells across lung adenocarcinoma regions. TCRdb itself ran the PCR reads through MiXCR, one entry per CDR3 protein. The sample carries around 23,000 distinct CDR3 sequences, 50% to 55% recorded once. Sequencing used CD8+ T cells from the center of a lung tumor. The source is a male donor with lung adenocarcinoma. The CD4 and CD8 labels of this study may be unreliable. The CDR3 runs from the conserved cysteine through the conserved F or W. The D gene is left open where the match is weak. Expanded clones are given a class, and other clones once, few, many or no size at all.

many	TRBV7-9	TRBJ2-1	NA	CATGGSGRSYNEQFF	TGTGCCACCGGGGGTAGCGGCCGCTCCTACAATGAGCAGTTCTTC
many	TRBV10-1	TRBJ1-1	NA	CASSESWGARAFF	TGCGCCAGCAGTGAGTCTTGGGGGGCACGGGCTTTCTTT
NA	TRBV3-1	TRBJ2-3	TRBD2	CASSQGELAGAGGPDTQYF	TGTGCCAGCAGCCAAGGAGAACTAGCGGGAGCGGGGGGTCCAGATACGCAGTATTTT
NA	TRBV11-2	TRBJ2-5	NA	CASSLEPSPFLYQYF	TGTGCCAGCAGCTTAGAACCTAGCCCGTTCTTGTACCAGTACTTC
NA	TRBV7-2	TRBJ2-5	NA	CASSLNPGVETQYF	TGTGCCAGCAGCTTAAACCCAGGGGTAGAGACCCAGTACTTC
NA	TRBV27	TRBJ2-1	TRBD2	CASRPGLAESYNEQLF	TGTGCCAGCAGACCGGGACTAGCGGAGTCCTACAATGAGCAGCTCTTC
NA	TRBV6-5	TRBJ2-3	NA	CASSYSGGREQDTQYF	TGTGCCAGCAGTTACTCTGGGGGCCGAGAGCAAGATACGCAGTATTTC
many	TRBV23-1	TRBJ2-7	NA	CASSHSPNRTNYYEQYF	TGCGCCAGCAGTCACTCCCCCAATCGGACGAACTACTACGAGCAGTACTTC
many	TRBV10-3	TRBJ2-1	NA	CAASDPRERNEQFF	TGTGCCGCCAGCGATCCACGGGAAAGGAATGAGCAGTTCTTC
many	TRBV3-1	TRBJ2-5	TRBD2	CASSRLPGGQETQYF	TGTGCCAGCAGCCGTTTACCGGGGGGGCAAGAGACCCAGTACTTC
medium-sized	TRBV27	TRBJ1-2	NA	CASSLVGGRGYGYTF	TGTGCCAGCAGTTTAGTGGGGGGCCGCGGCTATGGCTACACCTTC
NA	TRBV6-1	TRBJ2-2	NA	CARKGVGTGELFF	TGTGCCCGCAAGGGTGTGGGCACCGGTGAGCTGTTTTTT
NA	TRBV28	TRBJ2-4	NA	CAGILGGAKNIQYF	TGTGCGGGCATCTTGGGAGGTGCCAAAAACATTCAGTACTTC
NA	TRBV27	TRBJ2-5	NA	CASIGGRDTETQYF	TGTGCGAGCATTGGGGGCCGGGACACAGAGACCCAGTACTTC
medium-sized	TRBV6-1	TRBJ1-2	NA	CASGSRAYGYTF	TGTGCCAGCGGGAGTAGGGCCTATGGCTACACCTTC